The rows below give T cell receptor beta chains drawn from one sample of a study of T cell repertoires in cytomegalovirus infection. TCRdb passed the reads through MiXCR, listing each CDR3 protein once. The repertoire includes under 250,000 distinct CDR3 sequences, 9% to 15% of them detected once, and about 1.5% sits in the top ten. Sequences were obtained from PBMCs. All receptors derive from a human donor in good health (CMV status not recorded). Some clones in this sample may be carry-over from other donors' samples. CDR3s include the opening cysteine and the closing phenylalanine or tryptophan. The order of the fields is D gene, J gene, V gene, clone size, CDR3 DNA, CDR3 protein. The D gene is left open where the match is weak. Not every row has a clone size; where given, it reads once, few, many or a size class.

>.|TRBJ1-2|TRBV5-6|.
TGTGCCAGCAGCCTCCGGGGGGGCCCGTCTAACTATGGCTACACCTTC
CASSLRGGPSNYGYTF
>.|TRBJ2-3|TRBV5-1|many
TGCGCCAGCAGAATCCAGGGTGGCACAGATACGCAGTATTTT
CASRIQGGTDTQYF
>TRBD2|TRBJ2-1|TRBV7-8|many
TGTGCCAGCAGCGCTAGCGGGGGGGCCTATTTTGAGCAGTTCTTC
CASSASGGAYFEQFF
>TRBD1|TRBJ1-2|TRBV28|many
TGTGCCAGCAGTTTAGACAGGGGGCGCGCCTATGGCTACACCTTC
CASSLDRGRAYGYTF
>TRBD1|TRBJ1-3|TRBV7-2|many
TGTGCCAGCAGCTTGTCCCGGACAGGTGTTCTTGGAAACACCATATATTTT
CASSLSRTGVLGNTIYF
>TRBD2|TRBJ2-3|TRBV20-1|few
TGCAGTGCTAGAGGAGCGGGAGATGTCTATACGCAGTATTTT
CSARGAGDVYTQYF
>.|TRBJ2-2|TRBV7-3|.
TGTGCCAGCAGCCGCCGGAGGGGTAACACCGGGGAGCTGTTTTTT
CASSRRRGNTGELFF
>.|TRBJ1-2|TRBV28|.
TGTGCCAGCAGCCGGGGGCTTACAGGCCAGGGCTACACCTTC
CASSRGLTGQGYTF
>.|TRBJ2-7|TRBV6-6|many
TGTGCCATCGGGGGCTACGAGCAGTACTTC
CAIGGYEQYF
>.|TRBJ2-1|TRBV6-1|many
TGTGCCAGCAACCAGGGGAGCCCCCCCTTTGAGCAGTTCTTC
CASNQGSPPFEQFF
>TRBD1|TRBJ2-5|TRBV12-3/TRBV12-4|many
TGTGCCAGCAGTTTAGAACGAGGGGGCCAAAAGACCCAGTACTTC
CASSLERGGQKTQYF
>TRBD1|TRBJ1-4|TRBV7-2|many
TGTGCCAGCAGCTTAGGCAGGGGGGCAACTAATGAAAAACTGTTTTTT
CASSLGRGATNEKLFF
>.|TRBJ2-1|TRBV28|many
TGTGCCAGCAGGGGGGCCGATCGATCCTACAATGAGCAGTTCTTC
CASRGADRSYNEQFF
>.|TRBJ1-1|TRBV29-1|few
TGCAGCGTTGAGCAACTAGTTGGGAACACTGAAGCTTTCTTT
CSVEQLVGNTEAFF
>TRBD1|TRBJ1-6|TRBV7-2|many
TGTGCCAGCAGCTTTGACGACAGGGGGCGTAATTCACCCCTCCACTTT
CASSFDDRGRNSPLHF
>.|TRBJ1-6|TRBV19|many
TGTGCCAGTAATCGGGACGGGGACTATAATTCACCCCTCCACTTT
CASNRDGDYNSPLHF